Each of the 27 T cell receptor beta chains below was sequenced from the same sample in a study of OX40 agonist ivuxolimab in advanced cancers. Using immunoSEQ multiplex PCR, the repertoire was profiled, and TCRdb retains in-frame clones only, with some absent. The sample has tens of thousands of clones, around 89% seen once; the top ten hold under 1%. Sequenced material: CD4+ or CD8+ T cells sorted from blood, taken in a trial of the OX40 agonist ivuxolimab. The receptors shown here come from an adult with an advanced solid tumor such as melanoma, head and neck, liver or kidney cancer.

The rearrangement joins TRBV5-6 to TRBJ1-1; D unclear. This CDR3 region has 13 residues. Trimming removed 4 bases from V and 7 bases from J, with 14 bases in between. The V gene's germline CDR1 is SGHDT and CDR2 YYEEEE. In DNA form, the CDR3 reads TGTGCCAGCAGCCCCCAGCCAACCTTTGAAGCTTTCTTT. Protein: CASSPQPTFEAFF.

The chain uses TRBV2 and TRBJ2-7; D is perhaps TRBD2 (7 bases). This CDR3 has 13 residues. CDR1 and CDR2 (germline): SNHLY, FYNNEI. The V end lost 8 bases, the J end lost 4 bases, and 15 bases lay between the germline ends. CDR3 protein: CASGRDKSYEQYF. The CDR3 DNA reads as TGTGCCAGCGGGAGGGACAAGTCGTACGAGCAGTACTTC.

The chain carries TRBV19 and TRBJ1-1; maybe TRBD1 (6 bases). V was shortened by 7 bases and J by 2 bases, with 8 bases between the two germline ends. This CDR3 spans 12 amino acids. Looked up from germline, CDR1 is LNHDA and CDR2 is SQIVND (reference sequence). The CDR3 loop is CASTRGNTEAFF. Here the CDR3 DNA reads TGTGCCAGTACCAGGGGCAACACTGAAGCTTTCTTT.

The chain couples TRBV4-1 to TRBJ2-2, with TRBD1 identical over 9 bases. J was trimmed by 5 bases and V by 8 bases; bases with no gene match: 12. Germline assignment: CDR1 MGHRA and CDR2 YSYEKL. This CDR3 region has 16 residues. The CDR3 protein is CASQLETGGATGELFF. CDR3 bases: TGCGCCAGCCAGCTGGAGACAGGGGGTGCGACCGGGGAGCTGTTTTTT.

V usage is TRBV7-3 and J usage is TRBJ2-1; 8 bases are a match to TRBD2. The CDR3 runs 15 residues. In germline, CDR1 is SGHTA, CDR2 FQGTGA. Losses at the gene ends were 5 bases for V and 7 bases for J; bases not matched to a gene: 10. This CDR3 is CASSPGRSGRNEQFF. The CDR3 nucleotides read TGTGCCAGCAGCCCAGGGAGGAGCGGGAGAAATGAGCAGTTCTTC.

The genes are TRBV6-1 and TRBJ1-4, with D hard to call. Per the germline V gene, CDR1 is MNHNS and CDR2 is SASEGT. Trimming took off 6 bases at V and 3 bases at J, with 11 bases between the two ends. There are 14 residues in the CDR3. The CDR3 loop reads CASSETAANEKLFF. DNA for the CDR3: TGTGCCAGCAGCGAAACAGCGGCTAATGAAAAACTGTTTTTT.

This clone was counted a few times. The chain recombines TRBV2 with TRBJ1-4, with 7 nucleotides matching TRBD1. Germline lookup yields CDR1 SNHLY and CDR2 FYNNEI. V shed 6 bases and J 6 bases; nucleotides not matched to a gene: 13. The CDR3 has 16 amino acids. This CDR3 is CASSQTLTGQDEKLFF. The CDR3 DNA sequence: TGTGCCAGCAGCCAGACCCTGACAGGGCAGGATGAAAAACTGTTTTTT.

This clone has only one observation. The chain employs TRBV28 and TRBJ1-3; D is possibly TRBD1 (5 bases). CDR1 and CDR2 from the germline V gene are MDHEN and SYDVKM. There are 12 residues in the CDR3. V was trimmed by 1 base and J by 7 bases, leaving 5 bases between them. CDR3 in amino acids: CASSLSGNTIYF. CDR3 in DNA: TGTGCCAGCAGTTTATCAGGGAACACCATATATTTT.

This chain connects TRBV4-1 to TRBJ2-7; D may be TRBD2 (6 bases). From germline, CDR1 is MGHRA and CDR2 YSYEKL. Trimming cost V 3 bases and J 4 bases, with 13 bases left between them. The CDR3 is made up of 14 amino acids. DNA for the CDR3: TGCGCCAGCAGCCAGCGGGACTGGGGTTACGAGCAGTACTTC. It encodes CASSQRDWGYEQYF.

This clone showed up just once. Written as DNA, the CDR3 is TGTGCCATCAGGGAACAGGCCGATAGCAATCAGCCCCAGCATTTT. Translation gives CAIREQADSNQPQHF. V usage is TRBV10-3 and J usage is TRBJ1-5; D perhaps matches TRBD1 (5 bases). There are 15 residues in the CDR3. CDR1 ENHRY and CDR2 SYGVKD come from the germline V gene. The V end lost 6 bases, the J end lost 0 bases, and 12 bases lay between the germline ends.

The J gene is TRBJ2-1, the V gene TRBV4-1; 10 positions match TRBD2. The germline gives CDR1 MGHRA, CDR2 YSYEKL. CDR3 size: 17 residues. After removal of 2 bases from V and 7 bases from J, the junction contained 11 bases not matched to a gene. The CDR3 sequence is CASSQPMGSGGINEQFF. In nucleotides, the CDR3 is TGCGCCAGCAGCCAACCCATGGGTAGCGGGGGGATAAATGAGCAGTTCTTC.

This clone was counted once. The chain joins TRBV7-8 to TRBJ1-2; 8 bases are a match to TRBD1. The length of the CDR3 is 16 residues. The V segment lost 5 bases and the J segment 4 bases; nucleotides outside the gene matches: 12. The V gene's germline CDR1 is SGHVS and CDR2 FQNEAQ. CDR3 in DNA: TGTGCCAGCAGCCCCTTCCCAGGGGGCTCTACCTATGGCTACACCTTC. Encoded protein: CASSPFPGGSTYGYTF.

The chain combines TRBV15 with TRBJ1-1; 7 bases are a match to TRBD1. This CDR3 spans 16 amino acids. CDR1 LNHNV and CDR2 YYDKDF come from the germline V gene (reference sequence). The V segment lost 0 bases and the J segment 3 bases; nucleotides outside the gene matches: 7. The CDR3 loop is CATSRDTGARDTEAFF. The CDR3, as DNA: TGTGCCACCAGCAGAGATACAGGGGCGAGGGACACTGAAGCTTTCTTT.

The rearrangement uses TRBV19 and TRBJ2-7; 7 bases map to TRBD1. Germline assignment: CDR1 LNHDA and CDR2 SQIVND (reference sequence). This CDR3 has 13 amino acids. J was trimmed by 4 bases and V by 5 bases; bases with no gene match: 5. The CDR3 DNA is TGTGCCAGTAGTGTTAGGGGGCCGTACGAGCAGTACTTC. Encoded protein: CASSVRGPYEQYF.

The V and J genes are TRBV4-2 and TRBJ2-7; the D gene could be TRBD1 or TRBD2 (5 bases each). This CDR3 contains 14 residues. The V gene's germline CDR1 is LGHNA and CDR2 YNFKEQ. V was cut by 0 bases and J by 7 bases, with 13 bases left in between. CDR3 in amino acids: CASSQEPGPGEQYF. The DNA for the CDR3 is TGTGCCAGCAGCCAAGAGCCGGGGCCGGGGGAGCAGTACTTC.

The V gene is TRBV5-1, the J gene TRBJ2-1; 15 bases map to TRBD2. The CDR3 totals 16 residues. Germline lookup yields CDR1 SGHRS and CDR2 YFSETQ. V shed 2 bases and J 6 bases; nucleotides not matched to a gene: 3. CDR3 region: CASSLGLAGGPNEQFF. CDR3 nucleotides: TGCGCCAGCAGCTTAGGACTAGCGGGAGGGCCCAATGAGCAGTTCTTC.

V is TRBV2 and J is TRBJ2-3; a weak D match, TRBD2 (5 bases). V was pared by 1 base and J by 3 bases, with 8 bases between. Germline assignment: CDR1 SNHLY and CDR2 FYNNEI. The CDR3 loop spans 14 amino acids. CDR3 nucleotide sequence: TGTGCCAGCAGTGAAGGGACTCGTACAGATACGCAGTATTTT. This sequence encodes CASSEGTRTDTQYF.

This clone was observed a handful of times. This chain links TRBV21-1 with TRBJ2-7; TRBD1 is taken as the D call from the table, unchecked against the DNA. TRBV21-1 is a pseudogene segment. The CDR3 runs to 13 residues. CDR3 sequence (DNA): TGTGCCAACTCCGGGACAGGCTCCTACGAGCAGTACTTC. Residues: CANSGTGSYEQYF.

The chain combines TRBV7-9 with TRBJ1-2; D perhaps matches TRBD1 (5 bases). The germline gives CDR1 SEHNR, CDR2 FQNEAQ (reference sequence). V lost 6 bases and J lost 0, with 5 bases in between. The CDR3 length is 12 residues. This chain's CDR3 is CASRGPNYGYTF. The CDR3 nucleotides read TGTGCCAGCAGGGGACCTAACTATGGCTACACCTTC.

V usage is TRBV14 and J usage is TRBJ1-2, with TRBD1 as a possible D gene (6 bases). This CDR3 spans 13 amino acids. With 4 bases removed from V and 4 bases from J, the gap between germline ends came to 10 bases. Looked up from germline, CDR1 is SGHDN and CDR2 is FVKESK. The CDR3 region is CASSPGAAYGYTF. CDR3 DNA sequence: TGTGCCAGCAGCCCGGGGGCAGCCTATGGCTACACCTTC.

The chain combines TRBV14 with TRBJ2-1, with D possibly matching TRBD2 (5 bases). V was shortened by 1 base and J by 5 bases, with 12 bases between the two germline ends. CDR1 is SGHDN and CDR2 is FVKESK in the germline V gene. The CDR3 is made up of 15 amino acids. CDR3: CASSQARTVHNEQFF. The CDR3 nucleotides read TGTGCCAGCAGCCAAGCCCGGACTGTCCACAATGAGCAGTTCTTC.

The chain uses TRBV7-9 and TRBJ2-1; a possible D gene is TRBD1 (6 bases). Germline V CDR1 and CDR2: SEHNR, FQNEAQ (reference sequence). The CDR3 spans 17 residues. V lost 1 base, J lost 0 bases, and 13 bases lay in between. CDR3 sequence: CASSLGAGDVSYNEQFF. Written as DNA, the CDR3 is TGTGCCAGCAGCTTAGGTGCAGGGGACGTCTCCTACAATGAGCAGTTCTTC.

The chain uses TRBV7-2 and TRBJ2-5, with D maybe TRBD1 (7 bases). The CDR3 runs 16 residues. CDR1 and CDR2 (germline): SGHTA, FQGNSA. V lost 5 bases, J lost 3 bases, and 19 bases lay in between. CDR3 region: CASSPRGDSSKETQYF. DNA for the CDR3: TGTGCCAGCAGCCCCAGGGGGGACTCCTCTAAAGAGACCCAGTACTTC.

The CDR3 nucleotides read TGTGCCAGCAGCTTGCTAGGGGGGAGGGCCAGAGATACGCAGTATTTT. Residues: CASSLLGGRARDTQYF. The rearrangement uses TRBV7-2 and TRBJ2-3; D possibly corresponds to TRBD2 (7 bases). Germline values: CDR1 SGHTA, CDR2 FQGNSA. This CDR3 region has 16 residues. Trimming left V 3 bases short and J 5 bases short, with 18 bases between.

The CDR3 region is CASSPVYLRSGITADTQYF. As DNA, the CDR3 is TGTGCCAGCAGCCCCGTTTACCTCCGATCAGGGATAACGGCAGATACGCAGTATTTT. J is TRBJ2-3 and V is TRBV11-3; D may be TRBD1 (5 bases). Germline V lookup: CDR1 SGHNT, CDR2 YENEEA. CDR3 length equals 19 residues. The germline V and J ends were trimmed by 5 bases and 4 bases, with 28 bases remaining between them.

The chain carries TRBV29-1 and TRBJ2-7; 8 bases are shared with TRBD1. CDR1 SQVTM and CDR2 ANQGSEA come from the germline V gene. V lost 7 bases, J lost 7 bases, and 12 bases stayed unmatched. CDR3 length equals 13 residues. CDR3 protein: CSGSGQGPAEQYF. DNA for the CDR3: TGCAGCGGCAGCGGACAGGGTCCCGCGGAGCAGTACTTC.

The genes are TRBV4-2 and TRBJ2-1, with 9 positions matching TRBD2. The CDR3 is 14 amino acids. With 4 bases clipped from V and 8 bases from J, the junction kept 6 bases outside the gene matches. From germline, CDR1 is LGHNA and CDR2 YNFKEQ. Here the CDR3 reads CASSPAGGLHEQFF. For the CDR3, the DNA is TGTGCCAGCAGCCCGGCGGGGGGGCTTCATGAGCAGTTCTTC.